The 2 T cell receptor beta chains below come from one sample, sequenced in a study of cytomegalovirus exposure and HLA in healthy donors. Both 60 Vbeta primers and 13 Jbeta primers went into the PCR. The protocol was immunoSEQ multiplex PCR, while the TCRdb copy is restricted to in-frame clones and leaves out a portion. The sample yields 150,000 or so clones, 73% seen once. The sequenced sample consisted of PBMCs. The receptors were sampled from a woman younger than 35 in good health and CMV-seronegative.

The chain couples TRBV18 to TRBJ1-1; D might be TRBD1 (5 bases). The germline V gene has CDR1 KGHSH and CDR2 LQKENI. The CDR3 loop spans 13 amino acids. Trimming pared 5 bases from V and 0 bases from J, leaving 7 bases between. CDR3 protein: CASSKTVNTEAFF. CDR3 DNA sequence: TGTGCCAGCTCAAAGACAGTGAACACTGAAGCTTTCTTT.

This clone was found a few times. The CDR3 sequence is CASSGQTSGTYNEQFF. The DNA of the CDR3 is TGTGCCAGCAGCGGGCAAACTAGCGGAACCTACAATGAGCAGTTCTTC. The chain joins TRBV9 to TRBJ2-1; the match to TRBD2 covers 8 bases. The CDR3 has 16 amino acids. Per the germline V gene, CDR1 is SGDLS and CDR2 is YYNGEE. After removal of 3 bases from V and 2 bases from J, the junction contained 7 bases not matched to a gene.